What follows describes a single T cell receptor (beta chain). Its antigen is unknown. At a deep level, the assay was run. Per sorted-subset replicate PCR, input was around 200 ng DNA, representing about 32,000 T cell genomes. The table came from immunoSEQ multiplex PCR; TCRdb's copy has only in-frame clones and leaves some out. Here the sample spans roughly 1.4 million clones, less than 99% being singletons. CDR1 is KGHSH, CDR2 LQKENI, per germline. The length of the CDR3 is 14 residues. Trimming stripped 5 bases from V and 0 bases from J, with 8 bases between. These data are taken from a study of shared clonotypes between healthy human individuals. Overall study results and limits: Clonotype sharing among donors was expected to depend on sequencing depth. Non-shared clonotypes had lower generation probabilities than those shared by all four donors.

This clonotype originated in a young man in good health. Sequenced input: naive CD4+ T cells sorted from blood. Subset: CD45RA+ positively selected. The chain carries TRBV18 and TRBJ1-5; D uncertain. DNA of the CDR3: TGTGCCAGCTCAGAAGGCGTTAGCAATCAGCCCCAGCATTTT. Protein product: CASSEGVSNQPQHF.